The rows below give T cell receptor beta chains drawn from one sample of a study of blood T cells in healthy people across ages. From the 5' RACE reads, TCRdb called clonotypes with MiXCR, one entry per CDR3 protein. The sample contains around 700,000 distinct CDR3 sequences, 20% to 30% of which appear only once. In addition, the sample was reused for a study of T cells of mothers and their children.

The sample comprised blood. These receptors were taken from a boy under 18 in good health. CDR3s include the opening cysteine and the closing phenylalanine or tryptophan. The D gene is left open where the match is weak. Only part of the rows carry a size: once, few, many, or a class if the clone is expanded.

>TRBJ2-3|TRBV2|-|-
CASKGEADTQYF
TGTGCCAGCAAGGGGGAGGCAGATACGCAGTATTTT
>TRBJ2-5|TRBV6-5|few|-
CASSAEPNERGTQYF
TGTGCCAGCAGCGCTGAACCAAACGAACGGGGGACCCAGTACTTC
>TRBJ2-5|TRBV9|few|TRBD2
CASSGALEGLAEETQYF
TGTGCCAGCAGCGGAGCCCTCGAAGGTCTAGCGGAAGAGACCCAGTACTTC
>TRBJ2-1|TRBV29-1|-|TRBD1
CSVEGQGANEQFF
TGCAGCGTAGAAGGACAGGGGGCCAATGAGCAGTTCTTC
>TRBJ2-3|TRBV7-2|many|-
CASSPHTDTQYF
TGTGCCAGCAGCCCACACACAGATACGCAGTATTTT
>TRBJ2-1|TRBV4-3|-|TRBD1
CASSPTPAGGSYNEQFF
TGCGCCAGCAGCCCCACGCCAGCAGGGGGCTCCTACAATGAGCAGTTCTTC
>TRBJ2-1|TRBV19|once|-
CASSIEADNEQFF
TGTGCCAGTAGTATAGAGGCCGACAATGAGCAGTTCTTC
>TRBJ2-1|TRBV11-2|-|TRBD2
CASSLGSGGLGYNEQFF
TGTGCCAGCAGCTTAGGATCGGGGGGGCTGGGCTACAATGAGCAGTTCTTC
>TRBJ2-4|TRBV10-2|-|-
CASRDSAVAKNIQYF
TGCGCCAGCAGGGACAGTGCCGTAGCCAAAAACATTCAGTACTTC
>TRBJ2-1|TRBV11-3|-|-
CASSERDTHSSYNEQFF
TGTGCCAGCAGCGAAAGGGATACGCATAGCTCCTACAATGAGCAGTTCTTC
>TRBJ1-4|TRBV29-1|-|-
CSVGSIEGRAKLFF
TGCAGCGTTGGGTCGATAGAGGGGAGGGCGAAACTGTTTTTT
>TRBJ2-1|TRBV20-1|-|TRBD2
CSAPRTSGVNEQFF
TGCAGTGCCCCACGGACTAGCGGGGTCAATGAGCAGTTCTTC
>TRBJ1-2|TRBV29-1|many|-
CSVPLAGAEGYTF
TGCAGCGTCCCCCTCGCGGGCGCGGAGGGCTACACCTTC
>TRBJ1-1|TRBV13|few|-
CASSFRDPEAFF
TGTGCCAGCAGCTTCCGTGACCCTGAAGCTTTCTTT
>TRBJ2-5|TRBV29-1|many|-
CSVEMETQYF
TGCAGCGTTGAAATGGAGACCCAGTACTTC
>TRBJ2-1|TRBV4-1|-|-
CASSQELYNEQFF
TGCGCCAGCAGCCAAGAGCTTTACAATGAGCAGTTCTTC
>TRBJ2-1|TRBV7-2|-|-
CASSLAYGGAYEQFF
TGTGCCAGCAGCTTAGCGTATGGGGGAGCCTATGAGCAGTTCTTC
>TRBJ2-7|TRBV28|-|TRBD2
CASSQLAGRVGYEQYF
TGTGCCAGCAGTCAACTAGCGGGGAGGGTGGGCTACGAGCAGTACTTC
>TRBJ1-2|TRBV29-1|few|TRBD1
CSVLRSSQGADYGYTF
TGCAGCGTTTTACGTTCCTCACAGGGGGCGGACTATGGCTACACCTTC
>TRBJ1-2|TRBV11-3|-|-
CASSSKGTGDSYGYTF
TGTGCCAGCAGCTCGAAAGGGACCGGTGATTCCTATGGCTACACCTTC
>TRBJ2-1|TRBV20-1|few|-
CSARDLGQLQTYNEQFF
TGCAGTGCTAGAGATTTGGGCCAGCTCCAGACATACAATGAGCAGTTCTTC
>TRBJ2-7|TRBV5-1|-|-
CASRDTSYEQYF
TGCGCCAGCCGGGACACCTCCTACGAGCAGTACTTC
>TRBJ2-5|TRBV4-1|few|TRBD1
CASSQEATGGRETQYF
TGCGCCAGCAGCCAAGAGGCGACAGGGGGCCGAGAGACCCAGTACTTC
>TRBJ2-1|TRBV7-3|-|TRBD1
CASSSTGVNEQFF
TGTGCCAGCAGCTCGACAGGGGTCAATGAGCAGTTCTTC
>TRBJ1-1|TRBV20-1|-|TRBD1
CSALTGVEAFF
TGCAGTGCTTTGACAGGGGTTGAAGCTTTCTTT
>TRBJ2-7|TRBV29-1|few|-
CSVGGTVTYEQYF
TGCAGCGTTGGAGGGACGGTCACCTACGAGCAGTACTTC
>TRBJ1-1|TRBV11-2|-|-
CASSLAKGGPNTEAFF
TGTGCCAGCAGCTTAGCCAAGGGGGGCCCAAACACTGAAGCTTTCTTT
>TRBJ2-7|TRBV15|many|TRBD2
CATSRDPTGTSSYEQYF
TGTGCCACCAGCAGAGACCCGACCGGGACTAGCTCCTACGAGCAGTACTTC
>TRBJ2-7|TRBV15|few|TRBD2
CATSRKLGLAGVHEQYF
TGTGCCACCAGCAGGAAGCTGGGACTAGCGGGAGTGCACGAGCAGTACTTC
>TRBJ2-3|TRBV29-1|-|TRBD2
CSVVIAGDLTDTQYF
TGCAGCGTTGTGATAGCGGGGGACCTCACAGATACGCAGTATTTT
>TRBJ2-2|TRBV27|-|-
CASSLLGGTGELFF
TGTGCCAGCAGTTTGCTTGGGGGAACCGGGGAGCTGTTTTTT
>TRBJ2-5|TRBV4-3|-|TRBD2
CASSQTSGEGETQYF
TGCGCCAGCAGCCAGACTAGCGGGGAGGGGGAGACCCAGTACTTC
>TRBJ2-7|TRBV27|few|-
CASSPRTAYEQYF
TGTGCCAGCAGTCCTCGGACTGCCTACGAGCAGTACTTC
>TRBJ2-5|TRBV29-1|-|TRBD2
CSAKTASGSWETQYF
TGCAGCGCCAAGACGGCTAGCGGGAGCTGGGAGACCCAGTACTTC
>TRBJ2-5|TRBV5-1|few|TRBD1
CASSSLGQGSYQETQYF
TGCGCCAGCAGCTCCCTCGGACAGGGTTCGTACCAAGAGACCCAGTACTTC
>TRBJ2-5|TRBV4-2|few|TRBD2
CASSQDGGTSGSQETQYF
TGTGCCAGCAGCCAAGATGGTGGGACTAGCGGTTCCCAAGAGACCCAGTACTTC
>TRBJ2-5|TRBV6-2/TRBV6-3|few|TRBD2
CASSYPASGVQTQYF
TGTGCCAGCAGTTACCCCGCTAGCGGGGTTCAGACCCAGTACTTC
>TRBJ2-7|TRBV20-1|few|-
CSAQRSRKSYEQYF
TGCAGTGCTCAGAGATCCAGGAAATCCTACGAGCAGTACTTC
>TRBJ2-2|TRBV4-1|few|TRBD2
CASRRSVAGGYGELFF
TGCGCCAGCAGACGGTCGGTAGCGGGAGGGTACGGGGAGCTGTTTTTT
>TRBJ2-4|TRBV7-2|-|TRBD1
CASSVTTGTGGIQYF
TGTGCCAGCAGCGTAACAACCGGGACAGGGGGTATTCAGTACTTC
>TRBJ2-1|TRBV7-2|-|-
CASSLVLGEQFF
TGTGCCAGCAGCTTAGTACTCGGTGAGCAGTTCTTC
>TRBJ2-5|TRBV12-5|few|-
CASGSPRETQYF
TGTGCTAGTGGTTCTCCGCGCGAGACCCAGTACTTC
>TRBJ2-5|TRBV7-9|few|-
CASSPTLGGDLGEQYF
TGTGCCAGCAGCCCGACGTTGGGGGGCGATCTTGGGGAGCAGTACTTC
>TRBJ1-5|TRBV4-3|-|TRBD1
CASSPGTGEYPQHF
TGCGCCAGCAGCCCCGGGACAGGGGAATATCCCCAGCATTTT
>TRBJ2-7|TRBV4-2|-|TRBD1
CASSQGQGVEQYF
TGTGCCAGCAGCCAAGGGCAGGGGGTCGAGCAGTACTTC
>TRBJ2-2|TRBV5-1|-|TRBD2
CASSGGLAGTTGELFF
TGCGCCAGCAGCGGGGGACTAGCGGGTACCACCGGGGAGCTGTTTTTT
>TRBJ2-7|TRBV7-8|few|TRBD1
CASSSSTGGHEQYF
TGTGCCAGCAGCTCATCGACAGGGGGCCACGAGCAGTACTTC
>TRBJ2-5|TRBV7-8|once|-
CASGVYGQSSGETQYF
TGTGCCAGCGGCGTATACGGACAGTCCTCCGGGGAGACCCAGTACTTC
>TRBJ2-6|TRBV12-3/TRBV12-4|-|-
CASSKKGSGANVLTF
TGTGCCAGCAGTAAGAAGGGGTCTGGGGCCAACGTCCTGACTTTC
>TRBJ1-3|TRBV7-9|-|-
CASRPPADSGNTIYF
TGTGCCAGCAGACCCCCAGCTGATTCTGGAAACACCATATATTTT
>TRBJ2-7|TRBV19|-|-
CASSIGAGSPREQYF
TGTGCCAGTAGTATTGGCGCAGGGTCCCCCCGCGAGCAGTACTTC
>TRBJ2-1|TRBV7-2|-|-
CASSLVGGGPNNEQFF
TGTGCCAGCAGCTTAGTTGGGGGGGGGCCCAACAATGAGCAGTTCTTC
>TRBJ1-5|TRBV5-6|many|-
CASSLRNQPQHF
TGTGCCAGCAGCTTAAGGAATCAGCCCCAGCATTTT
>TRBJ1-1|TRBV7-2|-|-
CASRSGGGTEAFF
TGTGCCAGCAGGTCGGGAGGGGGGACTGAAGCTTTCTTT
>TRBJ2-5|TRBV7-2|-|-
CASSLAGGFEYF
TGTGCCAGCAGCTTAGCGGGGGGTTTTGAGTACTTC
>TRBJ2-7|TRBV29-1|few|-
CSVEKTGDTYEQYF
TGCAGCGTTGAGAAGACAGGCGACACCTACGAGCAGTACTTC
>TRBJ1-1|TRBV7-9|-|-
CASSEQAGSTEAFF
TGTGCCAGCAGCGAACAGGCGGGGTCCACTGAAGCTTTCTTT
>TRBJ2-5|TRBV5-1|-|-
CASSLEGSGTQYF
TGCGCCAGCAGCTTGGAGGGGTCGGGGACCCAGTACTTC
>TRBJ2-7|TRBV29-1|-|-
CSVAYRNSCEQYF
TGCAGCGTAGCTTACAGGAATAGCTGCGAGCAGTACTTC
>TRBJ1-1|TRBV15|-|TRBD1
CATSSRNGQGARRTEAFF
TGTGCCACCAGCAGTCGCAACGGGCAGGGGGCGCGTCGGACTGAAGCTTTCTTT